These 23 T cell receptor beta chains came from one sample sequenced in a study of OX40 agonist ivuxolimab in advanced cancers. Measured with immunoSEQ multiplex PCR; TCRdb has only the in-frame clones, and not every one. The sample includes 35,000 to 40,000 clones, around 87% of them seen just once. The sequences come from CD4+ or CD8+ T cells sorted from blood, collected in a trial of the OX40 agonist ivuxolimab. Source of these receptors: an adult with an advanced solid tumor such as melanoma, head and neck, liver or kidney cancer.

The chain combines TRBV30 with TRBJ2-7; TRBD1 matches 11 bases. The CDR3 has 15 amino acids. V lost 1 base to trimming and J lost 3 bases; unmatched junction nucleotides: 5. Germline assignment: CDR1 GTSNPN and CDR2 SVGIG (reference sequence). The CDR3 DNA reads TGTGCCTGGAGTGCGGGACAGGGGGGGAGCTACGAGCAGTACTTC. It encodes CAWSAGQGGSYEQYF.

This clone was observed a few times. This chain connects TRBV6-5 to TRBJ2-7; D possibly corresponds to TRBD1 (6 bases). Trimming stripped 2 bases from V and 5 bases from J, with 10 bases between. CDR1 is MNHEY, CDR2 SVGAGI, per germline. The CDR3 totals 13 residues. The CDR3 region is CASSYKQGNEQYF. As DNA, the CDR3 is TGTGCCAGCAGTTACAAACAGGGCAACGAGCAGTACTTC.

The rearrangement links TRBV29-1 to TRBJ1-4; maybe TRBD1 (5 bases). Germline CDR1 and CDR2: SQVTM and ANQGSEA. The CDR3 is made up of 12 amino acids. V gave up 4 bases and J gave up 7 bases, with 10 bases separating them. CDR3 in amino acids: CSVGQGTEKLFF. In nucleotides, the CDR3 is TGCAGCGTTGGGCAGGGTACTGAAAAACTGTTTTTT.

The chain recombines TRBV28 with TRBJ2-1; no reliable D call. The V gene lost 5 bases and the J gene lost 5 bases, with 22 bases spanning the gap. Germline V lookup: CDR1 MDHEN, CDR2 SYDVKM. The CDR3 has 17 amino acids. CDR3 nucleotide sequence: TGTGCCAGCAGTCGGATGGGGATCTTTGTATCTAACAATGAGCAGTTCTTC. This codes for CASSRMGIFVSNNEQFF.

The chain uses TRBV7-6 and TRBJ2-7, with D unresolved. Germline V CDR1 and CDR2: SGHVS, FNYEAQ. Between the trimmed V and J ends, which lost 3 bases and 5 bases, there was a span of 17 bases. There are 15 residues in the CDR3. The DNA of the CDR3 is TGTGCCAGCAGCTTGGGTGGTCGGCAGAACGACGAGCAGTACTTC. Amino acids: CASSLGGRQNDEQYF. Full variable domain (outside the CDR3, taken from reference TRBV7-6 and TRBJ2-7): GAGVSQSPRYKVTKRGQDVALRCDPISGHVSLYWYRQALGQGPEFLTYFNYEAQQDKSGLPNDRFSAERPEGSISTLTIQRTEQRDSAMYRCASSLGGRQNDEQYFGPGTRLTVT.

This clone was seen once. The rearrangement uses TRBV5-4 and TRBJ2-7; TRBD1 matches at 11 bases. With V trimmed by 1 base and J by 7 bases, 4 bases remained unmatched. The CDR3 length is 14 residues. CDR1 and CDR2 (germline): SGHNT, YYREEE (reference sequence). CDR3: CASSLSGQGGEQYF. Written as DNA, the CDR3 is TGTGCCAGCAGCTTGTCGGGACAGGGGGGGGAGCAGTACTTC.

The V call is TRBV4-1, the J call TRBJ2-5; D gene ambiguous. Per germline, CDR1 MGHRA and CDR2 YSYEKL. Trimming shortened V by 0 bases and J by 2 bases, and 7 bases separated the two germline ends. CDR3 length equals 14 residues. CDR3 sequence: CASSQDNLQETQYF. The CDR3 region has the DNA TGCGCCAGCAGCCAAGATAACTTACAAGAGACCCAGTACTTC.

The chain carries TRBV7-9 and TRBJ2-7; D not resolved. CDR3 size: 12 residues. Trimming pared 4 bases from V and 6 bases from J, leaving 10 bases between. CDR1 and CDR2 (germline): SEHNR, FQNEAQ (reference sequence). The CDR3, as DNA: TGTGCCAGCAGCTGGGTCCGTAGCGAGCAGTACTTC. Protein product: CASSWVRSEQYF.

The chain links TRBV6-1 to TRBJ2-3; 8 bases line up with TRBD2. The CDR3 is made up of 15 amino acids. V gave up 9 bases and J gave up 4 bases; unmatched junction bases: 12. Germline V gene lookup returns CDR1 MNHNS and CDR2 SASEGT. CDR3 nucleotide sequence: TGTGCCAGTCCCCCGCGGGGGGCGTTGGCAGATACGCAGTATTTT. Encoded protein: CASPPRGALADTQYF.

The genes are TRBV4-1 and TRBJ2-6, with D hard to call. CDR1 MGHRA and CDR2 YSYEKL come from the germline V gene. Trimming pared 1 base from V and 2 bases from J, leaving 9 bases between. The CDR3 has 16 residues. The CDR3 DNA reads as TGCGCCAGCAGCCAAGGGAAGGGCGCTGGGGCCAACGTCCTGACTTTC. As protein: CASSQGKGAGANVLTF.

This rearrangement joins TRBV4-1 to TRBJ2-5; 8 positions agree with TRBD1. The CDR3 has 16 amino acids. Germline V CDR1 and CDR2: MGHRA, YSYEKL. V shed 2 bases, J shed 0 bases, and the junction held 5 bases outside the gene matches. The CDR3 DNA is TGCGCCAGCAGCCAAAACCAGGGGGCGTACCAAGAGACCCAGTACTTC. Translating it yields CASSQNQGAYQETQYF.

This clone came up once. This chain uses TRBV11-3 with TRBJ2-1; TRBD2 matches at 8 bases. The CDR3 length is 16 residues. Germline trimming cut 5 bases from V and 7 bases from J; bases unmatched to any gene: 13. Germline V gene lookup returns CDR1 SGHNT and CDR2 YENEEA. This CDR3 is CASSIERGLAANEQFF. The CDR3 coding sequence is TGTGCCAGCAGCATCGAGAGAGGACTAGCTGCAAATGAGCAGTTCTTC.

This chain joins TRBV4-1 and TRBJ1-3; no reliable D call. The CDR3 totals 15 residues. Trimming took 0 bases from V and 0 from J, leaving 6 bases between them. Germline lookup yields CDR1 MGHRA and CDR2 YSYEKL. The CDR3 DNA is TGCGCCAGCAGCCAAGAGAGCAACTCTGGAAACACCATATATTTT. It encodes CASSQESNSGNTIYF.

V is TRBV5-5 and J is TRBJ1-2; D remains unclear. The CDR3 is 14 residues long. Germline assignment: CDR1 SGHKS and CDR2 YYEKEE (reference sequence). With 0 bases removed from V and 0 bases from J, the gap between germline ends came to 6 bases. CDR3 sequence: CASSLGTANYGYTF. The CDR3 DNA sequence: TGTGCCAGCAGCTTGGGAACAGCTAACTATGGCTACACCTTC.

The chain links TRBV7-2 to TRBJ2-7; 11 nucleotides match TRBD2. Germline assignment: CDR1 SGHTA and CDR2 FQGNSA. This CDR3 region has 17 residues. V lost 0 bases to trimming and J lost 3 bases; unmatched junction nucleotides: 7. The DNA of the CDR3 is TGTGCCAGCAGCTTAGCGCTGACTAGCGGGGCCCTCTACGAGCAGTACTTC. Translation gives CASSLALTSGALYEQYF. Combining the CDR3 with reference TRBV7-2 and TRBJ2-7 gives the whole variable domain GAGVSQSPSNKVTEKGKDVELRCDPISGHTALYWYRQSLGQGLEFLIYFQGNSAPDKSGLPSDRFSAERTGGSVSTLTIQRTQQEDSAVYLCASSLALTSGALYEQYFGPGTRLTVT.

CDR3 sequence reads: CASSQKGTDKARFF. CDR3 coding DNA: TGCGCCAGCAGCCAAAAAGGGACGGATAAGGCGAGATTCTTT. V is TRBV4-1 and J is TRBJ1-1; maybe TRBD1 (5 bases). The CDR3 contains 14 residues. Germline V gene data show CDR1 as MGHRA and CDR2 as YSYEKL. The V gene lost 2 bases and the J gene lost 14 bases, with 21 bases spanning the gap.

As DNA, the CDR3 is TGTGCCAGTAGTGAGACCGGGACTTCCTATAATTCACCCCTCCACTTT. Translated, it gives CASSETGTSYNSPLHF. The chain carries TRBV19 and TRBJ1-6, with a tentative D call TRBD1 (5 bases). Trimming took 5 bases from V and 1 from J, leaving 12 bases between them. Germline V gene data show CDR1 as LNHDA and CDR2 as SQIVND (reference sequence). CDR3 length: 16 residues.

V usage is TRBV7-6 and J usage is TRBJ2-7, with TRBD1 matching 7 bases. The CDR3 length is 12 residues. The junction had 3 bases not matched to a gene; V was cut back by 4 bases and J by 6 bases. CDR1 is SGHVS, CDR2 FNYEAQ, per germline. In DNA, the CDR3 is TGTGCCAGCAGCTCCACAGGGGTCGAGCAGTACTTC. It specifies CASSSTGVEQYF.

The CDR3 loop is CASSTNGVQRAFF. The CDR3 DNA is TGTGCCAGTAGTACCAATGGGGTTCAGAGAGCTTTCTTT. V usage is TRBV19 and J usage is TRBJ1-1; D gene uncertain. The CDR3 is 13 amino acids. Trimming took 4 bases from V and 10 from J, leaving 16 bases between them. Germline V gene lookup returns CDR1 LNHDA and CDR2 SQIVND (reference sequence).

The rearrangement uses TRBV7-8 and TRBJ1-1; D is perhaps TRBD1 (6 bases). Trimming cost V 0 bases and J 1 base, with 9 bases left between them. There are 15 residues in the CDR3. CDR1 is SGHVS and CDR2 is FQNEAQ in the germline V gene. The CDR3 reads CASSLAPRGNTEAFF. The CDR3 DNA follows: TGTGCCAGCAGCTTAGCGCCCAGGGGGAACACTGAAGCTTTCTTT.

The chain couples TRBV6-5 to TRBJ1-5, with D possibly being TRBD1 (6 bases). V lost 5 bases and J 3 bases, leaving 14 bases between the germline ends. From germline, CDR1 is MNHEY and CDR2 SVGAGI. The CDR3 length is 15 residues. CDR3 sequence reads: CASSPWTEINQPQHF. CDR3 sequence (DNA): TGTGCCAGCAGTCCCTGGACAGAAATCAATCAGCCCCAGCATTTT.

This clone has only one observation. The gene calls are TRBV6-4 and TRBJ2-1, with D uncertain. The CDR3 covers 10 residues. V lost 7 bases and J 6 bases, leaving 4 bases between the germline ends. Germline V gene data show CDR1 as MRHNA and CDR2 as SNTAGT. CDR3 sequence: CASTSNEQFF. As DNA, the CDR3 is TGTGCCAGCACCTCCAATGAGCAGTTCTTC.

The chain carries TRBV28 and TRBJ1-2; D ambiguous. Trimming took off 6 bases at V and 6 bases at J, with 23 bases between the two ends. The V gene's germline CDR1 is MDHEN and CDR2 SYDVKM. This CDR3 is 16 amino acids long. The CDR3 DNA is TGTGCCAGCAGAAACCCCCGGCCAGACCGTCGGGATGGCTACACCTTC. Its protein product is CASRNPRPDRRDGYTF.